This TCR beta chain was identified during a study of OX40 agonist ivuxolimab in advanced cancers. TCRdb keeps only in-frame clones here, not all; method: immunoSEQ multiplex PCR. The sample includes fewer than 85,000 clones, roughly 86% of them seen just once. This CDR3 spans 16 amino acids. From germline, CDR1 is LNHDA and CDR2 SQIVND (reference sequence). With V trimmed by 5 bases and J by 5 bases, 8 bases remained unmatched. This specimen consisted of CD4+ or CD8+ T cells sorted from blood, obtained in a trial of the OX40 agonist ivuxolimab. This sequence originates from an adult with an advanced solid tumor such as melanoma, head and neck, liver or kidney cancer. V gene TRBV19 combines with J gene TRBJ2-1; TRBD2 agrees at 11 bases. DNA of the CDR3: TGTGCCAGTAGTGGGACTAGCGGTCCTTTGGACAATGAGCAGTTCTTC. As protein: CASSGTSGPLDNEQFF.